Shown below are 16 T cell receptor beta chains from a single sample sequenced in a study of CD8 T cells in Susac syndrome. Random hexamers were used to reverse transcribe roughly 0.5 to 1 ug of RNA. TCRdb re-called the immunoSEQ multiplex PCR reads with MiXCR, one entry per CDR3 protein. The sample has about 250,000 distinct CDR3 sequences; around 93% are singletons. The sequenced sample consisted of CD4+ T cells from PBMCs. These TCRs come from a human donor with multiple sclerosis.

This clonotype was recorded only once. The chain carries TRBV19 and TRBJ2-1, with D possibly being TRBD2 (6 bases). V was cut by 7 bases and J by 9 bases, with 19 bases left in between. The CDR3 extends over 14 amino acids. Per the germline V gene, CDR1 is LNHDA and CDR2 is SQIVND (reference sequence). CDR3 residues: CASTPLGAGIEQFF. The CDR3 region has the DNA TGTGCCAGTACTCCCCTAGGGGCGGGAATTGAGCAGTTCTTC. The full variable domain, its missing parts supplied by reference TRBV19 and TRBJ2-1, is DGGITQSPKYLFRKEGQNVTLSCEQNLNHDAMYWYRQDPGQGLRLIYYSQIVNDFQKGDIAEGYSVSREKKESFPLTVTSAQKNPTAFYLCASTPLGAGIEQFFGPGTRLTVL.

The CDR3 reads CASSIAGGQETQYF. Written as DNA, the CDR3 is TGCGCCAGCAGCATAGCGGGGGGGCAAGAGACCCAGTACTTC. The gene calls are TRBV5-1 and TRBJ2-5; TRBD2 agrees at 11 bases. CDR1 and CDR2 (germline): SGHRS, YFSETQ. Trimming removed 4 bases from V and 2 bases from J; junction bases left unmatched: 1. This CDR3 region has 14 residues.

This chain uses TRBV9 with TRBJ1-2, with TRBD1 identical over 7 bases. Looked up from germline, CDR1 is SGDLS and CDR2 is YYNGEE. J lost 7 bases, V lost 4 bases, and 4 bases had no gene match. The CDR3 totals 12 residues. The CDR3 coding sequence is TGTGCCAGCAGCTTACGACAGGGTGGCTACACCTTC. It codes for CASSLRQGGYTF.

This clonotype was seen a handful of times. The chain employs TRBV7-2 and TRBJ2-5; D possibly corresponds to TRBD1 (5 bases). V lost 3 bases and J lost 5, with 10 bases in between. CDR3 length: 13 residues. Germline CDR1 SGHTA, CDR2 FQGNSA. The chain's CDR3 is CASSFGARETQYF. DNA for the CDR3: TGTGCCAGCAGCTTTGGGGCTCGGGAGACCCAGTACTTC.

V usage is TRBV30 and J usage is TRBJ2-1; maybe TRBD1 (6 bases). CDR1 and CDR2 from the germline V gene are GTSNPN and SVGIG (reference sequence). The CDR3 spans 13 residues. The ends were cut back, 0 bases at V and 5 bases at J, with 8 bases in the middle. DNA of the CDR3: TGTGCCTGGAGTGTACGACAGGACAATGAGCAGTTCTTC. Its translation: CAWSVRQDNEQFF.

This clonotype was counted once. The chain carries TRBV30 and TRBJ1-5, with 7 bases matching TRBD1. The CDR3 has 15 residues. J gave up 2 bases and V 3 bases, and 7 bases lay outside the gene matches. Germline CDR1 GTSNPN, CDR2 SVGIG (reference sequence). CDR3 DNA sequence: TGTGCCTGGAGAAAGGGGGCGTCGGGCAATCAGCCCCAGCATTTT. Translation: CAWRKGASGNQPQHF. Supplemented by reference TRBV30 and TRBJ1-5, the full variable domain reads SQTIHQWPATLVQPVGSPLSLECTVEGTSNPNLYWYRQAAGRGLQLLFYSVGIGQISSEVPQNLSASRPQDRQFILSSKKLLLSDSGFYLCAWRKGASGNQPQHFGDGTRLSIL.

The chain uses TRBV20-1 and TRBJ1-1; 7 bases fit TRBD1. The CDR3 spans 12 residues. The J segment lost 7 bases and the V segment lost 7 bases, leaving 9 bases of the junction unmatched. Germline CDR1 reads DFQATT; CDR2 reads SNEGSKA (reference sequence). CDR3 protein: CSVKDRPSEAFF. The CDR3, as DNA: TGCAGTGTTAAGGACAGGCCGAGTGAAGCTTTCTTT.

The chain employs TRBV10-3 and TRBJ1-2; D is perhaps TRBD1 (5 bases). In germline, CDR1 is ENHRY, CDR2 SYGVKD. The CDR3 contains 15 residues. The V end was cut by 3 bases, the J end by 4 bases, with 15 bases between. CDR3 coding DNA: TGTGCCATCAGTGATAAACAGGAGAACATCTATGGCTACACCTTC. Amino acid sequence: CAISDKQENIYGYTF.

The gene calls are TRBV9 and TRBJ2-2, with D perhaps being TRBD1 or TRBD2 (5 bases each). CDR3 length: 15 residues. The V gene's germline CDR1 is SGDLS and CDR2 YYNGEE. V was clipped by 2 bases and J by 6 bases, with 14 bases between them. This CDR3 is CASSVWLRDAGELFF. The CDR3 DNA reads TGTGCCAGCAGCGTGTGGTTGAGGGACGCCGGGGAGCTGTTTTTT.

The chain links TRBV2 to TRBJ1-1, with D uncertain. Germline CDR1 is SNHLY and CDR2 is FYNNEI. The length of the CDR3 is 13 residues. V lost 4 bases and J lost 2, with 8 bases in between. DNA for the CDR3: TGTGCCAGCAGTGCAGGTTTTAACACTGAAGCTTTCTTT. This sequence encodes CASSAGFNTEAFF.

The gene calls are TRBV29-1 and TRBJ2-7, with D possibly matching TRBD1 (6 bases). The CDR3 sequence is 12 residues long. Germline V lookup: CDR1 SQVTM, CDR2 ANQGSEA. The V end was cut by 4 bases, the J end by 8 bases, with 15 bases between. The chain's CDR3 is CSVGADSGQQYF. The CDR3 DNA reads TGCAGCGTTGGAGCGGACAGCGGACAGCAGTACTTC.

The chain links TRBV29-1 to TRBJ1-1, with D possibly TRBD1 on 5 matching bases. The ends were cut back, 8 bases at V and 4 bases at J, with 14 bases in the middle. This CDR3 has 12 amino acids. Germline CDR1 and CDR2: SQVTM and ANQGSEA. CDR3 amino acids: CSSSGGSTEAFF. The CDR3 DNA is TGCAGCTCCTCCGGGGGAAGCACTGAAGCTTTCTTT.

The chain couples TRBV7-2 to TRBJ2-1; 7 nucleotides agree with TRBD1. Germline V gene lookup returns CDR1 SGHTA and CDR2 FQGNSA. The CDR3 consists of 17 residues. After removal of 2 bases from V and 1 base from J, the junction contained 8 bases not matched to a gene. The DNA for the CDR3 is TGTGCCAGCAGCTTATTCAAAGGGACAGAATCCTACAATGAGCAGTTCTTC. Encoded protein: CASSLFKGTESYNEQFF.

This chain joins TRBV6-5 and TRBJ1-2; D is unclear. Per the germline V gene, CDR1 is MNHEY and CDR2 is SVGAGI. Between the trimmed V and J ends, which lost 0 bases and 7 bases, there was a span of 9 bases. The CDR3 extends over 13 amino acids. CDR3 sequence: CASSYSRAFGYTF. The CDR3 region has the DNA TGTGCCAGCAGTTACTCAAGGGCGTTTGGCTACACCTTC.

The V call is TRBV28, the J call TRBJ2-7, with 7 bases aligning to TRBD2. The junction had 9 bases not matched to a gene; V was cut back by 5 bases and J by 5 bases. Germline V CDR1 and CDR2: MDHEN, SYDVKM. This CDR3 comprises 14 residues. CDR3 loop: CASSRVREADEQYF. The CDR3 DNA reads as TGTGCCAGCAGTCGGGTACGGGAGGCTGACGAGCAGTACTTC.

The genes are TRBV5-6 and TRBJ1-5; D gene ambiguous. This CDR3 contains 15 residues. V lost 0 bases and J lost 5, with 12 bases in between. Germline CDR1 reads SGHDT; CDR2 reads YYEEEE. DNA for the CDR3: TGTGCCAGCAGCTTGGAACACTTACACCATCAGCCCCAGCATTTT. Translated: CASSLEHLHHQPQHF.